Presented here are 5 T cell receptor beta chains from one specimen sequenced in a study of T-cell memory formation after mild COVID-19. One entry per CDR3 protein results from TCRdb running MiXCR on the 5' RACE reads. The sample contains 50,000 to 70,000 distinct CDR3 sequences, 12% of which appear only once. Sequencing was carried out using PBMCs or a T cell subset sorted from them (not recorded which). Receptors were obtained from a man between 18 and 29 years old who had mild COVID-19 (a few samples of this study predate the infection). Cell type and time point are not known.

This chain links TRBV11-2 with TRBJ1-1; D not certain. V lost 1 base and J lost 2, with 8 bases in between. Germline V gives CDR1 SGHAT, CDR2 FQNNGV. The CDR3 totals 14 residues. Here the CDR3 reads CASSLGQVNTEAFF. The CDR3 DNA reads TGTGCCAGCAGCTTAGGACAAGTAAACACTGAAGCTTTCTTT.

This clonotype came up a few times. The rearrangement uses TRBV5-1 and TRBJ2-2, with TRBD1 identical over 7 bases. From germline, CDR1 is SGHRS and CDR2 YFSETQ. Trimming cost V 0 bases and J 6 bases; bases outside gene matches: 11. The CDR3 extends over 17 amino acids. The DNA of the CDR3 is TGCGCCAGCAGCTTGGATAGGGGGCAATCGGGGCCCGGGGAGCTGTTTTTT. It specifies CASSLDRGQSGPGELFF.

This clonotype was counted a few times. This rearrangement joins TRBV5-1 to TRBJ2-7, with D possibly TRBD1 on 5 matching bases. Per the germline V gene, CDR1 is SGHRS and CDR2 is YFSETQ. With 0 bases removed from V and 5 bases from J, the gap between germline ends came to 6 bases. This CDR3 spans 12 amino acids. The CDR3 DNA sequence: TGCGCCAGCAGCTTGGGGGGCCACGAGCAGTACTTC. Protein: CASSLGGHEQYF.

The rearrangement uses TRBV11-2 and TRBJ1-1, with D perhaps TRBD1 (5 bases). CDR1 and CDR2 (germline): SGHAT, FQNNGV. The CDR3 covers 13 residues. V lost 6 bases to trimming and J lost 13 bases, with 21 bases between them. The CDR3 region is CASRATLQGLVFF. DNA of the CDR3: TGTGCCAGCAGGGCCACTCTTCAGGGTCTAGTTTTCTTT.

This clonotype was counted between two and nine times. This chain connects TRBV20-1 to TRBJ2-7; D might be TRBD1 (6 bases). The V end was cut by 5 bases, the J end by 1 base, with 12 bases between. CDR3 length: 13 amino acids. The V gene's germline CDR1 is DFQATT and CDR2 SNEGSKA (reference sequence). Here the CDR3 reads CSAYWDTSYEQYF. CDR3 DNA sequence: TGCAGTGCTTACTGGGACACTTCCTACGAGCAGTACTTC.